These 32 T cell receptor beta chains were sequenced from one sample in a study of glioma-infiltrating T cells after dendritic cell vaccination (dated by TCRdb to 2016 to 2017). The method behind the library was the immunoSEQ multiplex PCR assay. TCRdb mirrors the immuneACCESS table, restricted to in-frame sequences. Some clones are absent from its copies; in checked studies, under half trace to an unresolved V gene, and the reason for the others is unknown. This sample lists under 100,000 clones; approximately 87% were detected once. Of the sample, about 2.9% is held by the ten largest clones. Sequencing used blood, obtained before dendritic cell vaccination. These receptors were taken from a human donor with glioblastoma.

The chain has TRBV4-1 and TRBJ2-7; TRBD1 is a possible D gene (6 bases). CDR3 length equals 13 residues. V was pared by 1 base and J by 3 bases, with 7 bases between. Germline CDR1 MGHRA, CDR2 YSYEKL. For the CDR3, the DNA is TGCGCCAGCAGCCAAGTCAGGGGCTACGAGCAGTACTTC. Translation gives CASSQVRGYEQYF.

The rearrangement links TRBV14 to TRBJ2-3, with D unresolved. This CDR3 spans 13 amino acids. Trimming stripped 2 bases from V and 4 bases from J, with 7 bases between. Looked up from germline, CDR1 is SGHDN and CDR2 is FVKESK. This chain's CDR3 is CASSQPDSDTQYF. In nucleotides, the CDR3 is TGTGCCAGCAGCCAACCCGACTCAGATACGCAGTATTTT.

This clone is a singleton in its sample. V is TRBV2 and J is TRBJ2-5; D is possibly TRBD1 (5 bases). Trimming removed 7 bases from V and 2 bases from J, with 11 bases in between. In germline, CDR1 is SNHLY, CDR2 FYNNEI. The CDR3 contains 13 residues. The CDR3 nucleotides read TGTGCCAGCAATTGGGGCCTTCAAGAGACCCAGTACTTC. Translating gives CASNWGLQETQYF.

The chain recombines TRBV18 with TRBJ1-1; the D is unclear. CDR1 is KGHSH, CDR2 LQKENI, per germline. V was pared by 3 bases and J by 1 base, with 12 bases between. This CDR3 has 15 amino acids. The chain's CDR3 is CASSPTQWANTEAFF. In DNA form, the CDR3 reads TGTGCCAGCTCACCCACCCAATGGGCGAACACTGAAGCTTTCTTT.

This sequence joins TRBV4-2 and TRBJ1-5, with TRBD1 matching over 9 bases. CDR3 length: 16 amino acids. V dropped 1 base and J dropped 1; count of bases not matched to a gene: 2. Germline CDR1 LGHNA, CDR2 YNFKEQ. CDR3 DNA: TGTGCCAGCAGCCAAGGGACAGGGGTGAGCAATCAGCCCCAGCATTTT. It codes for CASSQGTGVSNQPQHF.

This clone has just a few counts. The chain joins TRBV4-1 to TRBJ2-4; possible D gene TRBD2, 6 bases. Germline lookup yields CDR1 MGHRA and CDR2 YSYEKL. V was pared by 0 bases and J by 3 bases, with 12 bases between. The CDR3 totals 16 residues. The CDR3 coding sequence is TGCGCCAGCAGCCAAGATCCCCGGGGGAGCAAAAACATTCAGTACTTC. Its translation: CASSQDPRGSKNIQYF.

For the CDR3, the DNA is TGTGCCAGTAGTAACCTAATGGGACTCCCTCCGTCGTATCATTTT. Its protein product is CASSNLMGLPPSYHF. V gene TRBV19 combines with J gene TRBJ1-5, with TRBD1 as a possible D gene (5 bases). The CDR3 extends over 15 amino acids. The germline V and J ends were trimmed by 4 bases and 16 bases, with 26 bases remaining between them. Germline values: CDR1 LNHDA, CDR2 SQIVND (reference sequence). The full variable domain, in which reference TRBV19 and TRBJ1-5 provide the parts outside the CDR3, is DGGITQSPKYLFRKEGQNVTLSCEQNLNHDAMYWYRQDPGQGLRLIYYSQIVNDFQKGDIAEGYSVSREKKESFPLTVTSAQKNPTAFYLCASSNLMGLPPSYHFGDGTRLSIL.

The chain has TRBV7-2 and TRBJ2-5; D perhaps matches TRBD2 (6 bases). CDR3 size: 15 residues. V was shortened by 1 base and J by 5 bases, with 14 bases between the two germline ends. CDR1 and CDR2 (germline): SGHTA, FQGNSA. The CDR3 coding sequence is TGTGCCAGCAGCTTAGATGGACTATCCGGGGAGACCCAGTACTTC. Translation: CASSLDGLSGETQYF.

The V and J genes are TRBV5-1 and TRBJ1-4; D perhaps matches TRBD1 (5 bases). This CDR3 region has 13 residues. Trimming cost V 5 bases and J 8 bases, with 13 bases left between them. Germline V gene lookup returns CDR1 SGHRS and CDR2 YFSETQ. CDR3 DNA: TGCGCCAGCAGACCGGGACTGCGCGAAAAACTGTTTTTT. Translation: CASRPGLREKLFF.

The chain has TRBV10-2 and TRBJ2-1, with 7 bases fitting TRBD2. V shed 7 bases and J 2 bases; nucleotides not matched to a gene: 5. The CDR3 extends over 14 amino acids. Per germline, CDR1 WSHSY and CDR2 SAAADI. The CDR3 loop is CASKAGTTYNEQFF. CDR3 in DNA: TGCGCCAGCAAAGCCGGGACTACCTACAATGAGCAGTTCTTC.

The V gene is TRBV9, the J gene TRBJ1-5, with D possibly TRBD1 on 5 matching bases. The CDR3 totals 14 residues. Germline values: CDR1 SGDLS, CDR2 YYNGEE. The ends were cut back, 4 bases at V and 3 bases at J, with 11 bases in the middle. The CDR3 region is CASSYDRDNQPQHF. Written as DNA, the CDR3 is TGTGCCAGCAGCTACGACAGAGACAATCAGCCCCAGCATTTT.

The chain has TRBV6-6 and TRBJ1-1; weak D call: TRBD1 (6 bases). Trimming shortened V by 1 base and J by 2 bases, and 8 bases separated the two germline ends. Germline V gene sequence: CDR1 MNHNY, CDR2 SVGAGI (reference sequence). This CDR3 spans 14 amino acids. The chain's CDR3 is CASSYLQGNTEAFF. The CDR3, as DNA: TGTGCCAGCAGTTACTTACAGGGAAACACTGAAGCTTTCTTT.

The chain's CDR3 is CASSPATGGDFGELFF. In DNA form, the CDR3 reads TGTGCCAGCTCACCGGCGACAGGGGGCGATTTCGGGGAGCTGTTTTTT. The genes are TRBV18 and TRBJ2-2; 10 nucleotides agree with TRBD1. With V trimmed by 3 bases and J by 7 bases, 8 bases remained unmatched. The CDR3 spans 16 residues. Germline CDR1 reads KGHSH; CDR2 reads LQKENI. The full variable domain, its missing parts supplied by reference TRBV18 and TRBJ2-2, is NAGVMQNPRHLVRRRGQEARLRCSPMKGHSHVYWYRQLPEEGLKFMVYLQKENIIDESGMPKERFSAEFPKEGPSILRIQQVVRGDSAAYFCASSPATGGDFGELFFGEGSRLTVL.

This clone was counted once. The CDR3 here is CASSYSSGGETQYF. CDR3 sequence (DNA): TGCGCCAGCAGCTACTCCAGCGGGGGGGAGACCCAGTACTTC. V is TRBV5-1 and J is TRBJ2-5, with 9 positions matching TRBD2. The length of the CDR3 is 14 residues. CDR1 and CDR2 (germline): SGHRS, YFSETQ. V dropped 3 bases and J dropped 5; count of bases not matched to a gene: 5.

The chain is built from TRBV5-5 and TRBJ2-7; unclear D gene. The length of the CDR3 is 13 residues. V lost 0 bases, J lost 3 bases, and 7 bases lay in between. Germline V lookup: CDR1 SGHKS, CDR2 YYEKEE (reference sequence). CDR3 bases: TGTGCCAGCAGCTTGGGACAAGTCTACGAGCAGTACTTC. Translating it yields CASSLGQVYEQYF.

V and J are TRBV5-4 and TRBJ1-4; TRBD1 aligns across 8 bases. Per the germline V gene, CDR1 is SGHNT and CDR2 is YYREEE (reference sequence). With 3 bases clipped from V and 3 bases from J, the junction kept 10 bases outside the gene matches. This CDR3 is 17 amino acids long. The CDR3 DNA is TGTGCCAGCAGCTCAAAGACAGGGGAGTCGGCTAATGAAAAACTGTTTTTT. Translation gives CASSSKTGESANEKLFF.

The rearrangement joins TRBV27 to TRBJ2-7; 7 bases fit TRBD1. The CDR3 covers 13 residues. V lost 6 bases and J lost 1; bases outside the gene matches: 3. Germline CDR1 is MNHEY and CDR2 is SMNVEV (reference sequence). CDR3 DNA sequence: TGTGCCAGCAGGCTGACAGGGTCCTACGAGCAGTACTTC. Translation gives CASRLTGSYEQYF.

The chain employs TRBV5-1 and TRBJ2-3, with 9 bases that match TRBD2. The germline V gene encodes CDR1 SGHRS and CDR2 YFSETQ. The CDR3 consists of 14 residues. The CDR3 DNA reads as TGCGCTACAAGGCCCAGCGGGAGGACAGATACGCAGTATTTT. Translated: CATRPSGRTDTQYF.

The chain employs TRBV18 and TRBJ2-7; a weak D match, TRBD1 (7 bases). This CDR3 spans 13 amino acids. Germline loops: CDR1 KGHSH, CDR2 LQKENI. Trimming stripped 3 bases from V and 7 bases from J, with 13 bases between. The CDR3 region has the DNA TGTGCCAGCTCACCCGGACAGGCGGGGGAGCAGTACTTC. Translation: CASSPGQAGEQYF.

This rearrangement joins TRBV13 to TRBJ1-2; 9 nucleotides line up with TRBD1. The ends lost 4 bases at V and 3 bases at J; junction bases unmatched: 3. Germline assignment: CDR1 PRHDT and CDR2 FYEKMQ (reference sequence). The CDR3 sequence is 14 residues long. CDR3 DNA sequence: TGTGCCAGCAGCTCGGACAGGGGATACTATGGCTACACCTTC. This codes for CASSSDRGYYGYTF.

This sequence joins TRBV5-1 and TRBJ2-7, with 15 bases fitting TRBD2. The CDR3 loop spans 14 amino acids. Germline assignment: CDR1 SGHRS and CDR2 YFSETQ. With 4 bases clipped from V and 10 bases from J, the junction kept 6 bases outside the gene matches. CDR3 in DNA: TGCGCCAGCAGCCCGGGACTAGCGGGGGGTGAACAGTACTTC. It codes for CASSPGLAGGEQYF.

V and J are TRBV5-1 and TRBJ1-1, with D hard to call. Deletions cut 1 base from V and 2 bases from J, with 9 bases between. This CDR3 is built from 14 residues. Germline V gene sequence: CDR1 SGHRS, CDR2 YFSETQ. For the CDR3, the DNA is TGCGCCAGCAGCTTGTACGGAGGCAACACTGAAGCTTTCTTT. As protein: CASSLYGGNTEAFF.

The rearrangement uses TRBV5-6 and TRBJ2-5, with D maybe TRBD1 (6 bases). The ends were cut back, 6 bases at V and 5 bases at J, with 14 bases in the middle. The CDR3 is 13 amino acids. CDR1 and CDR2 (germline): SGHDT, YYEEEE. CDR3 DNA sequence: TGTGCCAGCACCTCCCTTAGGGGGGAGACCCAGTACTTC. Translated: CASTSLRGETQYF.

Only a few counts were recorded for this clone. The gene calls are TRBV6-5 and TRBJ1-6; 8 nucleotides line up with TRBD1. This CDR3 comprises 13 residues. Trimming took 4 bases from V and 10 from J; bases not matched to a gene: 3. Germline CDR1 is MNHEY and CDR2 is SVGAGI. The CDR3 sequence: CASSWTGQSPLHF. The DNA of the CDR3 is TGTGCCAGCAGTTGGACAGGGCAATCACCCCTCCACTTT.

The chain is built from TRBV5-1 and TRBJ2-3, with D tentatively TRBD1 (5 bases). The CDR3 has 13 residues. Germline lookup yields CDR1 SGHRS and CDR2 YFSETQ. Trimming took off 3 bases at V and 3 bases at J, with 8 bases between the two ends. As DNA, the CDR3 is TGCGCCAGCAGCTGGTCAGGGACAGATACGCAGTATTTT. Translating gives CASSWSGTDTQYF.

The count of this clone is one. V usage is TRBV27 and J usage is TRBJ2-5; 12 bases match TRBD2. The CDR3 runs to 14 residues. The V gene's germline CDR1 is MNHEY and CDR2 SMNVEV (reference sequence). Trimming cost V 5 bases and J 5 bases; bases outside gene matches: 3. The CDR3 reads CASSGLAGWETQYF. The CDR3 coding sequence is TGTGCCAGCAGTGGACTAGCGGGATGGGAGACCCAGTACTTC.

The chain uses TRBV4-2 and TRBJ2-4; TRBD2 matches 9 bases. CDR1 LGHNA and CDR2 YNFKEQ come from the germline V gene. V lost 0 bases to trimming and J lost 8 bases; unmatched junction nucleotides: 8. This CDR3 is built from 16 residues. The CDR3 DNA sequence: TGTGCCAGCAGCCAAGATATGGCGGGGGGGCCGGACATTCAGTACTTC. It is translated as CASSQDMAGGPDIQYF.

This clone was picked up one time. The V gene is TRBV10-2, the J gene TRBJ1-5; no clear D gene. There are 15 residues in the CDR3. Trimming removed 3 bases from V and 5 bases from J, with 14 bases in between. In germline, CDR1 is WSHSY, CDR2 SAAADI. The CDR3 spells CASSEAGPGHQPQHF. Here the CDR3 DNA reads TGCGCCAGCAGTGAAGCGGGCCCCGGCCATCAGCCCCAGCATTTT.

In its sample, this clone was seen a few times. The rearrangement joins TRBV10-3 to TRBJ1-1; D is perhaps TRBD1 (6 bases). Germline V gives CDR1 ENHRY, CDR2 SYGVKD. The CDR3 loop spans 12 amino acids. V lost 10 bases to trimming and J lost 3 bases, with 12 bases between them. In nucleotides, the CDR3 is TGTGCCACCGAGGACAGATACACTGAAGCTTTCTTT. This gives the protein CATEDRYTEAFF.

The CDR3 nucleotides read TGTGCCAGCAGTTTTAAGGGGGGCTACACCTTC. This encodes CASSFKGGYTF. The chain joins TRBV28 to TRBJ1-2; tentative D call: TRBD1 (5 bases). CDR1 and CDR2 from the germline V gene are MDHEN and SYDVKM. The CDR3 has 11 residues. V lost 3 bases and J lost 8, with 7 bases in between.

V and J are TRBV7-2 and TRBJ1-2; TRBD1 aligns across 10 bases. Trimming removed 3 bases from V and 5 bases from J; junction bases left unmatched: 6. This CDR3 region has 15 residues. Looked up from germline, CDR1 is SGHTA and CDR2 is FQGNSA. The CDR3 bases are TGTGCCAGCAGCTTGAGGACAGGGGGTGTATATGGCTACACCTTC. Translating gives CASSLRTGGVYGYTF. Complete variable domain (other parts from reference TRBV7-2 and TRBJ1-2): GAGVSQSPSNKVTEKGKDVELRCDPISGHTALYWYRQSLGQGLEFLIYFQGNSAPDKSGLPSDRFSAERTGGSVSTLTIQRTQQEDSAVYLCASSLRTGGVYGYTFGSGTRLTVV.

In DNA, the CDR3 is TGCAGCTCGCGGACAGGGTCGAGTAATGAGCAGTTCTTC. This codes for CSSRTGSSNEQFF. This chain connects TRBV29-1 to TRBJ2-1, with 8 bases identical to TRBD1. V shed 8 bases, J shed 7 bases, and the junction held 10 bases outside the gene matches. The germline gives CDR1 SQVTM, CDR2 ANQGSEA. The CDR3 runs to 13 residues.